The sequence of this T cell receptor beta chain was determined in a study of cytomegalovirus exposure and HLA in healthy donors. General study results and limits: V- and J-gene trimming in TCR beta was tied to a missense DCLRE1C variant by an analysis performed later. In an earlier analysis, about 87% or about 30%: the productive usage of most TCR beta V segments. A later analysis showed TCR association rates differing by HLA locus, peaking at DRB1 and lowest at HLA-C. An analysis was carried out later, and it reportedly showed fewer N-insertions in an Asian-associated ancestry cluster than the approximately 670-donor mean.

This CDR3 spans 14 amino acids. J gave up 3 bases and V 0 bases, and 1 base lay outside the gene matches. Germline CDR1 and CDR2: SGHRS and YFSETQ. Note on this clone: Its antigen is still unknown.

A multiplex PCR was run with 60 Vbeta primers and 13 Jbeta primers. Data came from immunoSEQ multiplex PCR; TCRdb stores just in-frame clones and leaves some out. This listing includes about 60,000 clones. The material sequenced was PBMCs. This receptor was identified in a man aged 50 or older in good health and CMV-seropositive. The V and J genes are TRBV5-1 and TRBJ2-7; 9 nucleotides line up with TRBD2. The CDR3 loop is CASSLATSGYEQYF. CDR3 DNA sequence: TGCGCCAGCAGCTTGGCGACTAGCGGCTACGAGCAGTACTTC.